One and the same sample provided the 17 T cell receptor beta chains below, sequenced in a study of Tregs in tolerant kidney transplant recipients. Here immunoSEQ multiplex PCR was the method, and the copy in TCRdb shows in-frame clones only, minus some. The top ten hold under 6.5% of the sample, which has around 50,000 clones, around four fifths seen once. Sequencing was performed on CD4+ T cells from blood. These receptors were taken from a human donor in good health.

V usage is TRBV5-1 and J usage is TRBJ2-2; the match to TRBD2 covers 16 bases. With 4 bases clipped from V and 2 bases from J, the junction kept 5 bases outside the gene matches. The CDR3 extends over 18 amino acids. Germline CDR1 reads SGHRS; CDR2 reads YFSETQ. Here the CDR3 DNA reads TGCGCCAGCAGCCGTGGGACTAGCGGGAGGGCCAACACCGGGGAGCTGTTTTTT. Encoded protein: CASSRGTSGRANTGELFF. Looking up the rest from reference TRBV5-1 and TRBJ2-2 gives the full variable domain: KAGVTQTPRYLIKTRGQQVTLSCSPISGHRSVSWYQQTPGQGLQFLFEYFSETQRNKGNFPGRFSGRQFSNSRSEMNVSTLELGDSALYLCASSRGTSGRANTGELFFGEGSRLTVL.

The chain combines TRBV7-3 with TRBJ1-1, with D perhaps matching TRBD1 (5 bases). Germline CDR1 and CDR2: SGHTA and FQGTGA. With 5 bases removed from V and 2 bases from J, the gap between germline ends came to 9 bases. The CDR3 spans 13 residues. The CDR3 loop reads CASSRDRNTEAFF. The CDR3 DNA reads as TGTGCCAGCAGCAGAGACAGAAACACTGAAGCTTTCTTT.

The genes are TRBV18 and TRBJ2-5; TRBD2 matches 15 bases. The closer fit of TRBJ2-7 to the DNA end suggests the J call may be wrong. The CDR3 covers 15 residues. Germline-derived CDR1 and CDR2 are KGHSH and LQKENI. In nucleotides, the CDR3 is TGTGCCAGCTCACGGACTAGCGGGAGGGCCAACGAGCAGTACTTC. It translates to CASSRTSGRANEQYF.

V is TRBV15 and J is TRBJ1-1, with D unresolved. This CDR3 has 14 residues. Trimming shortened V by 3 bases and J by 1 base, and 9 bases separated the two germline ends. Germline values: CDR1 LNHNV, CDR2 YYDKDF (reference sequence). CDR3: CATSRETENTEAFF. The CDR3 region has the DNA TGTGCCACCAGCAGGGAAACAGAGAACACTGAAGCTTTCTTT.

The gene calls are TRBV27 and TRBJ1-3, with D maybe TRBD1 (5 bases). Germline CDR1 and CDR2: MNHEY and SMNVEV (reference sequence). CDR3 length: 14 amino acids. Between the trimmed V and J ends, which lost 4 bases and 1 base, there was a span of 8 bases. CDR3: CASSSRGSGNTIYF. The DNA of the CDR3 is TGTGCCAGCAGTTCCCGGGGGTCTGGAAACACCATATATTTT.

This chain connects TRBV2 to TRBJ2-3, with 9 bases aligning to TRBD2. The CDR3 runs to 14 residues. Germline trimming cut 2 bases from V and 4 bases from J; bases unmatched to any gene: 1. Per the germline V gene, CDR1 is SNHLY and CDR2 is FYNNEI. This CDR3 is CASSELAGPDTQYF. CDR3 in DNA: TGTGCCAGCAGTGAACTAGCGGGACCAGATACGCAGTATTTT.

The rearrangement links TRBV5-1 to TRBJ2-1; possibly TRBD1 for D (6 bases). Germline values: CDR1 SGHRS, CDR2 YFSETQ. This CDR3 region has 15 residues. Trimming pared 1 base from V and 4 bases from J, leaving 12 bases between. CDR3 in DNA: TGCGCCAGCAGCTTGTTAGGGGGTAGGTACAATGAGCAGTTCTTC. Translating it yields CASSLLGGRYNEQFF.

V gene TRBV18 combines with J gene TRBJ2-7, with D hard to call. This CDR3 spans 14 amino acids. From germline, CDR1 is KGHSH and CDR2 LQKENI. With 0 bases removed from V and 5 bases from J, the gap between germline ends came to 11 bases. The CDR3 is CASSPPLGRNEQYF. The DNA of the CDR3 is TGTGCCAGCTCACCACCACTGGGTCGCAACGAGCAGTACTTC.

V usage is TRBV19 and J usage is TRBJ1-2; unclear D gene. Germline assignment: CDR1 LNHDA and CDR2 SQIVND (reference sequence). V lost 1 base and J lost 4, with 22 bases in between. This CDR3 spans 18 amino acids. In DNA form, the CDR3 reads TGTGCCAGTAGTATAGTGGGCAGGCCCTCCGTCCGGATCTATGGCTACACCTTC. It translates to CASSIVGRPSVRIYGYTF.

The rearrangement joins TRBV4-3 to TRBJ2-1; 9 bases are a match to TRBD2. V gave up 0 bases and J gave up 5 bases; unmatched junction bases: 5. Looked up from germline, CDR1 is LGHNA and CDR2 is YSLEER. This CDR3 is built from 16 residues. CDR3 sequence: CASSQDLSSGNNEQFF. The CDR3 bases are TGCGCCAGCAGCCAAGATCTGTCTAGCGGGAACAATGAGCAGTTCTTC.

This clone was observed a few times. V is TRBV18 and J is TRBJ2-7; possibly TRBD2 for D (5 bases). The germline gives CDR1 KGHSH, CDR2 LQKENI. The V end was cut by 3 bases, the J end by 3 bases, with 6 bases between. The CDR3 totals 12 residues. The CDR3, as DNA: TGTGCCAGCTCACCCGGGGACTACGAGCAGTACTTC. The encoded protein is CASSPGDYEQYF.

This chain joins TRBV29-1 and TRBJ1-2; the D is unclear. Germline-derived CDR1 and CDR2 are SQVTM and ANQGSEA. Deletions cut 0 bases from V and 4 bases from J, with 18 bases between. CDR3 length: 16 residues. The CDR3 nucleotides are TGCAGCGTTGAAGATAAAGGCGGGGTTCGGGTCTATGGCTACACCTTC. Translation gives CSVEDKGGVRVYGYTF.

This sequence joins TRBV5-4 and TRBJ2-7; D perhaps matches TRBD1 (5 bases). V was trimmed by 4 bases and J by 1 base, leaving 9 bases between them. This CDR3 contains 13 residues. Germline V CDR1 and CDR2: SGHNT, YYREEE (reference sequence). The CDR3 DNA reads as TGTGCCAGCAGCAGCAGGGAATCCTACGAGCAGTACTTC. This gives the protein CASSSRESYEQYF.

The chain couples TRBV15 to TRBJ1-3, with 7 bases that match TRBD1. The CDR3 totals 18 residues. Germline loops: CDR1 LNHNV, CDR2 YYDKDF (reference sequence). Trimming cost V 0 bases and J 0 bases; bases outside gene matches: 8. In DNA, the CDR3 is TGTGCCACCAGCAGAGATCAGGGACAGTTCCTCTCTGGAAACACCATATATTTT. This translates into CATSRDQGQFLSGNTIYF.

The chain combines TRBV2 with TRBJ2-7, with 7 bases lining up with TRBD2. The CDR3 has 14 amino acids. CDR1 SNHLY and CDR2 FYNNEI come from the germline V gene. Trimming cost V 3 bases and J 4 bases; bases outside gene matches: 6. In nucleotides, the CDR3 is TGTGCCAGCAGTGATAACGGGAGGTGGTACGAGCAGTACTTC. Its protein is CASSDNGRWYEQYF.

This chain uses TRBV29-1 with TRBJ2-5; TRBD2 matches at 8 bases. Trimming removed 4 bases from V and 5 bases from J; junction bases left unmatched: 6. This CDR3 comprises 13 residues. Germline V CDR1 and CDR2: SQVTM, ANQGSEA. Written as DNA, the CDR3 is TGCAGCGTTGCCGGGAGGGTGTCGGAGACCCAGTACTTC. Amino acid sequence: CSVAGRVSETQYF.

The chain carries TRBV6-5 and TRBJ2-3, with 7 bases aligning to TRBD2. After removal of 7 bases from V and 5 bases from J, the junction contained 6 bases not matched to a gene. CDR3 length equals 13 residues. Germline CDR1 and CDR2: MNHEY and SVGAGI. CDR3 sequence: CASTRGGIDTQYF. The CDR3 DNA reads as TGTGCCAGCACTCGGGGAGGGATAGATACGCAGTATTTT.